What follows are 5 T cell receptor beta chains derived from one specimen sequenced in a study of T-cell memory formation after mild COVID-19 (TCRdb year 2021). Libraries were prepared through 5' RACE. The run used an Illumina NovaSeq 6000. Clones were called with MiXCR by TCRdb after fastp trimmed the public reads at Q25, and only in-frame beta chains were retained. Here each entry gathers all rows of one CDR3 protein and keeps the most common genes and DNA. Counted in this sample were some 300,000 distinct CDR3 sequences; roughly 19% of them appeared once. The ten biggest clones cover about 21% of the sample. Source material: PBMCs or a T cell subset sorted from them (not recorded which). The receptors originated from a man between 18 and 29 years old who had mild COVID-19 (a few samples of this study predate the infection). The sample titles of this study are shuffled in the database, so cell type and time point are left out; the donor was told from shared clones.

This clonotype appeared a few times. CDR3 sequence: CASSLLDSGWEQYF. The CDR3 nucleotides read TGTGCCAGCAGCTTGTTAGACAGTGGATGGGAGCAGTACTTC. This rearrangement joins TRBV5-6 to TRBJ2-7; tentatively, D is TRBD1 (5 bases). The germline CDR1 and CDR2 sequences are SGHDT and YYEEEE. V lost 1 base and J 7 bases, leaving 15 bases between the germline ends. The CDR3 consists of 14 residues.

This clonotype appeared a few times. The chain couples TRBV18 to TRBJ2-4, with 9 nucleotides matching TRBD1. Germline assignment: CDR1 KGHSH and CDR2 LQKENI. The CDR3 extends over 14 amino acids. The V and J ends lost 3 bases and 8 bases, in that order; junction bases with no gene match: 5. CDR3 in DNA: TGTGCCAGCTCACCCGACAGGGGGGAGGACATTCAGTACTTC. Translation gives CASSPDRGEDIQYF.

This chain uses TRBV6-5 with TRBJ2-7; D is ambiguous. The CDR3 sequence is 14 residues long. CDR1 is MNHEY, CDR2 SVGAGI, per germline. The V end lost 5 bases, the J end lost 3 bases, and 14 bases lay between the germline ends. CDR3 in amino acids: CASSPLGPVYEQYF. Written as DNA, the CDR3 is TGTGCCAGCAGTCCCCTGGGTCCCGTCTACGAGCAGTACTTC.

V and J are TRBV5-1 and TRBJ2-1, with D unclear. The CDR3 spans 13 residues. V shed 2 bases and J shed 5 bases, with 8 bases lying between them. Germline V gene lookup returns CDR1 SGHRS and CDR2 YFSETQ. CDR3: CASSFTHDNEQFF. DNA of the CDR3: TGCGCCAGCAGCTTTACACATGACAATGAGCAGTTCTTC.

The J gene is TRBJ2-3, the V gene TRBV5-5; 7 bases map to TRBD2. This CDR3 spans 17 amino acids. Germline lookup yields CDR1 SGHKS and CDR2 YYEKEE (reference sequence). V was clipped by 1 base and J by 4 bases; unmatched bases: 12. The CDR3 reads CASSLLSSGGGADTQYF. The CDR3 DNA reads TGTGCCAGCAGCTTGTTATCTTCGGGGGGTGGTGCAGATACGCAGTATTTT.